In this sample, the clone carrying this TCR beta chain turned up a few times. V lost 4 bases and J 4 bases, leaving 16 bases between the germline ends. The CDR3 is made up of 15 amino acids. CDR1 and CDR2 from the germline V gene are GTSNPN and SVGIG (reference sequence). The sample belongs to a study of T-cell memory formation after mild COVID-19. Background on the study: TCR clusters were mostly donor specific.

Amplification by 5'RACE using constant-segment primers produced TCR alpha and TCR beta cDNA libraries that carried sample barcodes and UMIs. TCRdb reanalysed the 5' RACE reads using MiXCR and keeps one entry per CDR3 protein. The sample consists of 500,000 to 550,000 distinct CDR3 sequences, 20% of them appearing once. This TCR derives from an adult woman who had mild COVID-19 (a few samples of this study predate the infection). Cell type and time point are not known. The chain links TRBV30 to TRBJ2-2, with a tentative D call TRBD2 (6 bases). Sequencing was done on a sample of PBMCs or a T cell subset sorted from them (not recorded which). The CDR3 protein is CAWTLWGVSTGELFF. The CDR3 bases are TGTGCCTGGACCCTCTGGGGGGTGTCCACCGGGGAGCTGTTTTTT.